This T cell receptor (beta chain) was captured in a study of CD8+ T cells in alopecia areata. Turning to the study itself: Treated patients took oral tofacitinib at 5 to 10 mg twice daily. A 6-month off-drug phase came after tofacitinib, which had lasted 6 to 18 months.

Reverse transcribed after extraction, RNA yielded cDNA as the sequencing template. Some clones are missing from TCRdb's copy, which holds only in-frame ones; the method was immunoSEQ multiplex PCR. The sample lists about 200,000 clones; more than 45% were seen once. Trimming took 5 bases from V and 5 from J, leaving 12 bases between them. The germline V gene encodes CDR1 SGHAT and CDR2 FQNNGV. This CDR3 spans 13 amino acids. The treatment: oral pan-JAK inhibitor, 5-10 mg twice daily. Lesional scalp punch biopsies and peripheral blood came from alopecia areata patients. Sorting of PBMCs yielded the CD4+ and CD8+ T cells.

The receptor's source is a human donor with alopecia areata. Sequenced material: CD4+ T cells sorted from blood, taken at week 4, from a patient treated with tofacitinib. V usage is TRBV11-2 and J usage is TRBJ1-1; a possible D gene is TRBD1 (6 bases). CDR3 in amino acids: CASSPQGGTEAFF. Here the CDR3 DNA reads TGTGCCAGCAGCCCACAGGGAGGAACTGAAGCTTTCTTT.